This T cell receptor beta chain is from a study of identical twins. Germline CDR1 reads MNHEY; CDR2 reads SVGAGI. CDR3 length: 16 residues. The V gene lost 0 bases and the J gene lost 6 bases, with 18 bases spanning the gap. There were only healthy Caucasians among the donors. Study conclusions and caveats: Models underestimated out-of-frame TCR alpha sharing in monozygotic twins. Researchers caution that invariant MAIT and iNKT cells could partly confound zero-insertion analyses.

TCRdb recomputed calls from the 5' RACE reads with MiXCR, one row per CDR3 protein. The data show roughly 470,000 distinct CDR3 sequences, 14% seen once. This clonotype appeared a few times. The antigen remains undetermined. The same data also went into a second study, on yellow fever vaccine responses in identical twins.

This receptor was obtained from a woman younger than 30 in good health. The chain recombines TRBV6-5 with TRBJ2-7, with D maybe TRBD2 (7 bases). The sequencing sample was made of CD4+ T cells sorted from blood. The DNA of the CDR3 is TGTGCCAGCAGTTACTCGATTAATTCGGGGGGCTCCGAGCAGTACTTC. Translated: CASSYSINSGGSEQYF.